This T cell receptor (beta chain) is from a study of read filtering for tumor transcriptome and immune sequencing. From roughly 390 ng of RNA, a library with molecular barcoded alpha/delta and beta/gamma adaptors was made. MiXCR, applied by TCRdb to the reads, yields one record per CDR3 protein. Here the sample spans about 40,000 distinct CDR3 sequences, approximately 15% being singletons. The CDR3 loop spans 20 amino acids. The V gene's germline CDR1 is MGHRA and CDR2 YSYEKL. V lost 1 base and J lost 0; bases outside the gene matches: 5. This clonotype was seen at least ten times. What was sequenced was a population of CD138-negative cells sorted from bone marrow. The gene calls are TRBV4-1 and TRBJ2-2, with 16 bases lining up with TRBD2. The clonotype was recovered from a donor aged 40 or over with multiple myeloma. The CDR3 sequence is CASSQGLGLAGGANTGELFF. The CDR3 DNA reads TGCGCCAGCAGCCAAGGATTGGGACTAGCGGGAGGGGCGAACACCGGGGAGCTGTTTTTT.